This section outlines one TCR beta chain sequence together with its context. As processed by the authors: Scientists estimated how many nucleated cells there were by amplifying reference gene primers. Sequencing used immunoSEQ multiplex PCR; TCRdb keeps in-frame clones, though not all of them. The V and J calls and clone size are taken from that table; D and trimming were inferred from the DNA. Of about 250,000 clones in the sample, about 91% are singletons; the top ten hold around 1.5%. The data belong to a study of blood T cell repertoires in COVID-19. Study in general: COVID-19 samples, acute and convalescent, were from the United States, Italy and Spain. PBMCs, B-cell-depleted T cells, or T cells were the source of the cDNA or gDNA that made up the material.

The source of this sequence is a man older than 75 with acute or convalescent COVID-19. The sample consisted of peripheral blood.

The CDR3 protein is CASSLGQGAGYGYTF. In DNA form, the CDR3 reads TGCGCCAGCAGCTTGGGACAGGGGGCAGGGTATGGCTACACCTTC. J is TRBJ1-2 and V is TRBV5-1, with 10 positions matching TRBD1. V was pared by 0 bases and J by 5 bases, with 4 bases of the junction left unmatched. Germline V CDR1 and CDR2: SGHRS, YFSETQ. The CDR3 is made up of 15 amino acids.